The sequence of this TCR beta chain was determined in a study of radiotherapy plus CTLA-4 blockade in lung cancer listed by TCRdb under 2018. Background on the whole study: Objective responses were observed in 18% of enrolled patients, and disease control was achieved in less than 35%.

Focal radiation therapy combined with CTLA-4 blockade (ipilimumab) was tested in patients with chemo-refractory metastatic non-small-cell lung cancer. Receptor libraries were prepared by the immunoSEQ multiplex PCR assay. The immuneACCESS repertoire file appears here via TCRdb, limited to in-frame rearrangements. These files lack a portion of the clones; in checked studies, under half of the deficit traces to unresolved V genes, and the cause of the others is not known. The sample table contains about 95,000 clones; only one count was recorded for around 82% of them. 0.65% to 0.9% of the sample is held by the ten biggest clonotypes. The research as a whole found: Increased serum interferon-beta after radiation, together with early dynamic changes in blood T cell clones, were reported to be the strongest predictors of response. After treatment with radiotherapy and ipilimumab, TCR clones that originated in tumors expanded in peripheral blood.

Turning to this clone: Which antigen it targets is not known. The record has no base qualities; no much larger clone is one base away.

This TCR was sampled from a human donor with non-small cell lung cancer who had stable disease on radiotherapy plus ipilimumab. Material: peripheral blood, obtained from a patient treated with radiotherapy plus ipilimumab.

The CDR3 amino acid sequence is: CASSLGGRKAFF. The DNA sequence is TGTGCCAGCAGCTTGGGCGGACGCAAAGCTTTCTTT. This chain is built from TRBV7-9 and TRBJ1-1; a confident D gene designation cannot be given. The CDR3 starts with the cysteine, ends with the phenylalanine, and has 12 residues. The DNA shown is the 36-base CDR3, in frame from base 1. According to the germline V gene (reference sequence), CDR1 reads SEHNR and CDR2 reads FQNEAQ. The V and J ends are trimmed by 3 bases and 9 bases, leaving 11 bases between them.